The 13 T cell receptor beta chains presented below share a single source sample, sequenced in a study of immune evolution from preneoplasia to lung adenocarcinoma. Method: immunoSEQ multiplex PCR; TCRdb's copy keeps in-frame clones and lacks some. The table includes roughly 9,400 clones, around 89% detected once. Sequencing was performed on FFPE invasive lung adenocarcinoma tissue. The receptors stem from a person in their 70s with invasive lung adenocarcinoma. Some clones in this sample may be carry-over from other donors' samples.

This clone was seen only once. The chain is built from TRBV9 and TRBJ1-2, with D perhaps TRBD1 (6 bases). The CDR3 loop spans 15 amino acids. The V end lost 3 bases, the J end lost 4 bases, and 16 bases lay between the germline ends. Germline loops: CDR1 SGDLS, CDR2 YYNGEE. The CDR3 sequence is CASSGFDRTGYGYTF. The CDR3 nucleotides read TGTGCCAGCAGCGGCTTTGACAGGACGGGCTATGGCTACACCTTC.

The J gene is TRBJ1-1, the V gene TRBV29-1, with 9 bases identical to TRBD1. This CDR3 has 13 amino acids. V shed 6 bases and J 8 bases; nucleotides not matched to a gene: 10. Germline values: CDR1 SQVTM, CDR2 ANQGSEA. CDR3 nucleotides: TGCAGCGTCGCCACCGGACAGGGGCCCGAAGCTTTCTTT. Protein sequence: CSVATGQGPEAFF.

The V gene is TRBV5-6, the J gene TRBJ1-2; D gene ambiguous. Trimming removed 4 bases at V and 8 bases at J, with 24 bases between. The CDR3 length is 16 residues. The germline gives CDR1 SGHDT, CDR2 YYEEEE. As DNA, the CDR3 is TGTGCCAGCAGCAAACTCCACCCGGGGTCCAATGGGGGCTACACCTTC. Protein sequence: CASSKLHPGSNGGYTF.

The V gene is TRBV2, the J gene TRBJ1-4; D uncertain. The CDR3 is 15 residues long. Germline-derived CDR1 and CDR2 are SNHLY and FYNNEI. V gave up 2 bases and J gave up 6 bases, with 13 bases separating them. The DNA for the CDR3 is TGTGCCAGCAGTGAAACTGGAAAGCAAGATGAAAAACTGTTTTTT. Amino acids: CASSETGKQDEKLFF.

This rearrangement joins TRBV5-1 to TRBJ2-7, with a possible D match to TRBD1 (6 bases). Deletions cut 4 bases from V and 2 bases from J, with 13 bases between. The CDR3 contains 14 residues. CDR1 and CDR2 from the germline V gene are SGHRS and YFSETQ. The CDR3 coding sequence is TGCGCCAGCAGCCTTCAGGACAGCACCTACGAGCAGTACTTC. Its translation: CASSLQDSTYEQYF.

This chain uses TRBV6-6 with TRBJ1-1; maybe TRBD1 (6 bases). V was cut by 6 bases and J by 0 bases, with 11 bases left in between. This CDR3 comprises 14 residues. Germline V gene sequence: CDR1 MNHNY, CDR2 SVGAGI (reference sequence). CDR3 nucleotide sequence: TGTGCCAGCAGGGAGGGGGTTATGAACACTGAAGCTTTCTTT. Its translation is CASREGVMNTEAFF.

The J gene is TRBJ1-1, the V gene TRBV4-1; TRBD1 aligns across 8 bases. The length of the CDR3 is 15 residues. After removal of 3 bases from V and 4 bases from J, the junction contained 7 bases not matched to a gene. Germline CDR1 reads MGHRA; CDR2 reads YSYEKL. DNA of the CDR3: TGCGCCAGCAGCCATCACAGGGGGGGTGGCACTGAAGCTTTCTTT. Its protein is CASSHHRGGGTEAFF.

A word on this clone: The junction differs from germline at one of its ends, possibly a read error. In nucleotides, the CDR3 is TGTGCCAGCGGCTTCCAAAACGGGGCCTCCTACAATGAGCAGTTCTTC. It is translated as CASGFQNGASYNEQFF. J is TRBJ2-1 and V is TRBV5-4; D is possibly TRBD1 or TRBD2 (5 bases each). Germline CDR1 reads SGHNT; CDR2 reads YYREEE (reference sequence). This CDR3 comprises 16 residues.

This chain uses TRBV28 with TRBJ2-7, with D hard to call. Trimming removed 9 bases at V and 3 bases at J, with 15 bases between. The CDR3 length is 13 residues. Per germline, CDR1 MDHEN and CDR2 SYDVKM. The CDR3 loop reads CASSTSENYEQYF. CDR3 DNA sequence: TGTGCCAGTAGTACATCGGAGAACTACGAGCAGTACTTC.

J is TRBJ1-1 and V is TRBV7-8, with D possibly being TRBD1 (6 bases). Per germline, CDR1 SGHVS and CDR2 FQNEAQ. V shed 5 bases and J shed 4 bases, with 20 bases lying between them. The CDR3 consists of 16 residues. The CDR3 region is CASSPASRGRRTEAFF. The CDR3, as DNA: TGTGCCAGCAGCCCCGCCAGCAGGGGTAGGCGCACTGAAGCTTTCTTT.

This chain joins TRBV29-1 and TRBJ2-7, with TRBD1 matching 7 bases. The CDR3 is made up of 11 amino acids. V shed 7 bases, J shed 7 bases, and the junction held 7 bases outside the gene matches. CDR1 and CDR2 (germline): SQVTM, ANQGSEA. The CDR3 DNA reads TGCAGCGCTTCAGGGGGAATAGAGCAGTACTTC. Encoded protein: CSASGGIEQYF.

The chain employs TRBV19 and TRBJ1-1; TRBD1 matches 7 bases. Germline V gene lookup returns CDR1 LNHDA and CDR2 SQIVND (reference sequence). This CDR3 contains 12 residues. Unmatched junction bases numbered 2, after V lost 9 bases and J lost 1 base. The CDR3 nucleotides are TGTGCCAGCAGGGGGACGAACACTGAAGCTTTCTTT. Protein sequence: CASRGTNTEAFF.

DNA of the CDR3: TGTGCCAGCAGCTTAGACGGGACTAGCCTAGATACGCAGTATTTT. This encodes CASSLDGTSLDTQYF. This chain links TRBV11-3 with TRBJ2-3; 9 bases are a match to TRBD2. Germline values: CDR1 SGHNT, CDR2 YENEEA. The CDR3 loop spans 15 amino acids. V lost 0 bases, J lost 5 bases, and 3 bases stayed unmatched. Variable domain in full (rest from reference TRBV11-3 and TRBJ2-3): EAGVVQSPRYKIIEKKQPVAFWCNPISGHNTLYWYLQNLGQGPELLIRYENEEAVDDSQLPKDRFSAERLKGVDSTLKIQPAELGDSAVYLCASSLDGTSLDTQYFGPGTRLTVL.